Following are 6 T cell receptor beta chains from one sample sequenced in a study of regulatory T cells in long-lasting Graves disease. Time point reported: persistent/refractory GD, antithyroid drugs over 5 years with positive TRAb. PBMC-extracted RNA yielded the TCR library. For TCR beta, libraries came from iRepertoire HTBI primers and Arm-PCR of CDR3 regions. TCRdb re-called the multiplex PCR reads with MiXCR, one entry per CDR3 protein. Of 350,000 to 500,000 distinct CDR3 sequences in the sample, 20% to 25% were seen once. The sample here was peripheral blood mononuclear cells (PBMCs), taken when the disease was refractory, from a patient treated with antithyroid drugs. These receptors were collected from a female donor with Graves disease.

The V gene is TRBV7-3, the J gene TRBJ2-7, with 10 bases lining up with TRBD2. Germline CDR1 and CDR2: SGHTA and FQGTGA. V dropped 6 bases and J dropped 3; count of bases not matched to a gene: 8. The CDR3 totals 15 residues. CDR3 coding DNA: TGTGCCAGCAGTCCCGGGACTAGCGCAATCTACGAGCAGTACTTC. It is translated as CASSPGTSAIYEQYF.

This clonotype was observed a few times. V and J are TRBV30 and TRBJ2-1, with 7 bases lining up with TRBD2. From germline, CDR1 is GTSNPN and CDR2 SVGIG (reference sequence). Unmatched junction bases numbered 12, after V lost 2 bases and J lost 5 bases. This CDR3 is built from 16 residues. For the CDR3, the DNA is TGTGCCTGGAGTCCCCTGGGCGGGAGAATGAACAATGAGCAGTTCTTC. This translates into CAWSPLGGRMNNEQFF. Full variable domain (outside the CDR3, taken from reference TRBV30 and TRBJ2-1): SQTIHQWPATLVQPVGSPLSLECTVEGTSNPNLYWYRQAAGRGLQLLFYSVGIGQISSEVPQNLSASRPQDRQFILSSKKLLLSDSGFYLCAWSPLGGRMNNEQFFGPGTRLTVL.

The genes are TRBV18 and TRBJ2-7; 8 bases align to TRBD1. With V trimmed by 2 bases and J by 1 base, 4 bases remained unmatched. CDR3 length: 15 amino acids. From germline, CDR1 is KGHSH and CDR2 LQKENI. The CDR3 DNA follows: TGTGCCAGCTCACCATATGGACAGGGTTCCTACGAGCAGTACTTC. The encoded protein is CASSPYGQGSYEQYF.

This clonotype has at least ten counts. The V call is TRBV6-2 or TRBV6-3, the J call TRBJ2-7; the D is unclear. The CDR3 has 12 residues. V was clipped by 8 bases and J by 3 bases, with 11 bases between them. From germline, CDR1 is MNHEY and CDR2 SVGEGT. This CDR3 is CASEGLVYEQYF. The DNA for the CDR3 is TGTGCCAGCGAAGGGCTAGTCTACGAGCAGTACTTC.

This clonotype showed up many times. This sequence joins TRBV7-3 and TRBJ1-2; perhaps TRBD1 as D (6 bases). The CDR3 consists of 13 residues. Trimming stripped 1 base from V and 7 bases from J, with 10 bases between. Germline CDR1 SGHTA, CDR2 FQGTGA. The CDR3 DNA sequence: TGTGCCAGCAGCTTAAGCACAGGGTCTGGCTACACCTTC. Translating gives CASSLSTGSGYTF.

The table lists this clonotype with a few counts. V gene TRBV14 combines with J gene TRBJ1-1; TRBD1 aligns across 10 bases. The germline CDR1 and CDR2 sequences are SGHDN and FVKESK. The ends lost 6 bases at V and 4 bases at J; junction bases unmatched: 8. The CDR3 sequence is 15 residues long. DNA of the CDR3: TGTGCCAGCAGGCCGACAGGGGGCAATGGCACTGAAGCTTTCTTT. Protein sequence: CASRPTGGNGTEAFF. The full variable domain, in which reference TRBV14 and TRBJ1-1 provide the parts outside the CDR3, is EAGVTQFPSHSVIEKGQTVTLRCDPISGHDNLYWYRRVMGKEIKFLLHFVKESKQDESGMPNNRFLAERTGGTYSTLKVQPAELEDSGVYFCASRPTGGNGTEAFFGQGTRLTVV.